This T cell receptor beta chain was profiled in a study of blood T cell repertoires in COVID-19. Study in general: Collection of acute and convalescent COVID-19 samples took place in the United States, Italy and Spain. Nucleic acid was either cDNA or gDNA, and it came from T cells, B-cell-depleted T cells, or PBMCs.

Here immunoSEQ multiplex PCR was the method, and the copy in TCRdb shows in-frame clones only, minus some. Among 150,000 to 190,000 clones listed, more than 75% were seen once. During active infection, Seattle patients enrolled and were then monitored through disease. This clonotype was obtained from a woman aged 55 to 70 with COVID-19, enrolled during active disease. The specimen sequenced was peripheral blood.

As DNA, the CDR3 is TGCAGCGTTGAGCGGAGTCGGGAGACCCAGTACTTC. Translation: CSVERSRETQYF. This sequence joins TRBV29-1 and TRBJ2-5; D remains unclear. The germline CDR1 and CDR2 sequences are SQVTM and ANQGSEA. Between the trimmed V and J ends, which lost 3 bases and 5 bases, there was a span of 10 bases. This CDR3 region has 12 residues. The full variable domain, in which reference TRBV29-1 and TRBJ2-5 provide the parts outside the CDR3, is SAVISQKPSRDICQRGTSLTIQCQVDSQVTMMFWYRQQPGQSLTLIATANQGSEATYESGFVIDKFPISRPNLTFSTLTVSNMSPEDSSIYLCSVERSRETQYFGPGTRLLVL.